This is a list of T cell receptor beta chains from one sample in a study of PD-L1 blockade in urothelial cancer. Method: immunoSEQ multiplex PCR; TCRdb's copy keeps in-frame clones and lacks some. The repertoire includes about 21,000 clones, around 89% of them detected once, and about 16% sits in the top ten. The sequencing used PBMCs, collected around atezolizumab (anti-PD-L1) treatment. These receptors all come from a woman aged 60-70 years with urothelial cancer. CDR3s leave out the opening cysteine and the closing phenylalanine or tryptophan.

TRBV6-1	ASVVVRGNYGYT
TRBV2	ASSPNRGKYYEQY
TRBV6-5	ASSGGRAYEQY
TRBV25-1	ASSEYWTVTGELF
TRBV6-5	ASSYFQGTIYGYT
TRBV2	ASSGGGSKNNEQF
TRBV2	ASGGTSGRADTQY
TRBV7-9	ASSPRRLAASYNEQF
TRBV5-1	ASSLGLAGEMIGELF
TRBV6-5	ASRTTGTGANVLT
TRBV7-2	ASSFSGRSSGNTIY
TRBV7-2	ASSEDRVAGELF
TRBV6-5	ASRGGSGTDTQY
TRBV6-6	ASSYSGVSNQPQH
TRBV28	ASIPQGPGNQPQH
TRBV28	ASSLARFNEQF
TRBV9	ASSVRTSGSTEQY
TRBV19	ASSRQGRGNQPQH
TRBV7-8	ASSPGGAPGQGFDIQY
TRBV28	ASAGWRAGNTIY
TRBV11-2	ASSLGGQLKGEAF
TRBV30	AWSVSRTGKAF
TRBV5-5	ASSVDGDYGYT
TRBV19	ASSPYQGNYYGYT
TRBV7-3	ASSFGGTGGAETQY
TRBV6-1	ASSEWSPGVGEQF
TRBV7-9	ASSLGRGQGGYT
TRBV9	ASSVVTALSNEQF
TRBV6-5	ASQPRTSSYNEQF
TRBV6-5	ASSYAGSYYGYT